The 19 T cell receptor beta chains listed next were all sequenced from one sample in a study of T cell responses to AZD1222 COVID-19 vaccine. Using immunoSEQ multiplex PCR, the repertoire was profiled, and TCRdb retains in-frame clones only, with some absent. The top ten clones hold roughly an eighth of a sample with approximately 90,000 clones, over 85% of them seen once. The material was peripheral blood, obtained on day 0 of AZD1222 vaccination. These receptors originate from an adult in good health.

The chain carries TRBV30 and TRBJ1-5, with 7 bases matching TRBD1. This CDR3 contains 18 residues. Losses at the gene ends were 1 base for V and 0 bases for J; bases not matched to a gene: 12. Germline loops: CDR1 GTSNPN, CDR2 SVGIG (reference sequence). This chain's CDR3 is CAWSGWTGVGTSNQPQHF. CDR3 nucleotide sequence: TGTGCCTGGAGTGGTTGGACAGGCGTGGGAACTAGCAATCAGCCCCAGCATTTT.

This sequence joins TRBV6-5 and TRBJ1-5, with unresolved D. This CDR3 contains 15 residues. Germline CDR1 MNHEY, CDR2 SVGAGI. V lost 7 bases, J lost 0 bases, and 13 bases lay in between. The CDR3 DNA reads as TGTGCCAGCAAGGGTGACATCTTTAGCAATCAGCCCCAGCATTTT. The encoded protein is CASKGDIFSNQPQHF.

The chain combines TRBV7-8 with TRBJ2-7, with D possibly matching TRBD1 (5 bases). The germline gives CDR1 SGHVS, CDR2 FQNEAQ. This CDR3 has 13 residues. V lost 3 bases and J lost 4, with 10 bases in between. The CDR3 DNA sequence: TGTGCCAGCAGCTTGACACAGGATTACGAGCAGTACTTC. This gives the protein CASSLTQDYEQYF.

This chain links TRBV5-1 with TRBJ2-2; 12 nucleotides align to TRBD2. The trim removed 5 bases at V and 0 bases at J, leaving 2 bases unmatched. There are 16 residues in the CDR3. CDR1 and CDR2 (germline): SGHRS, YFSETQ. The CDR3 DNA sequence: TGCGCCAGCAGGACTAGCGGGGGATCGAACACCGGGGAGCTGTTTTTT. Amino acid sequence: CASRTSGGSNTGELFF.

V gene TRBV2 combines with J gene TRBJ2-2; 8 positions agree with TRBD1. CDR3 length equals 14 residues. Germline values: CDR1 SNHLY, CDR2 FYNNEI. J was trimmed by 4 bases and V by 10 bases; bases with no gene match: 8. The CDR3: CATRTGWGTGELFF. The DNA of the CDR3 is TGTGCCACCCGGACAGGGTGGGGCACCGGGGAGCTGTTTTTT.

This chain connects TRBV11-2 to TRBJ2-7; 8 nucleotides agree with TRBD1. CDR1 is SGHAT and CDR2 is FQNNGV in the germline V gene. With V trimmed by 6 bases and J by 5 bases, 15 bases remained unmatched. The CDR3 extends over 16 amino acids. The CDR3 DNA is TGTGCCAGCAGATCACAGCGTGGCAGGGGGCCGCACGAGCAGTACTTC. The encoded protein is CASRSQRGRGPHEQYF.

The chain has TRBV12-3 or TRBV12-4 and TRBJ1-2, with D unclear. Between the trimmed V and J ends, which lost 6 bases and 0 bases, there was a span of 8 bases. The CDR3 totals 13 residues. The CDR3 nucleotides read TGTGCCAGCAGCCCCAAAGCTAACTATGGCTACACCTTC. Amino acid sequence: CASSPKANYGYTF.

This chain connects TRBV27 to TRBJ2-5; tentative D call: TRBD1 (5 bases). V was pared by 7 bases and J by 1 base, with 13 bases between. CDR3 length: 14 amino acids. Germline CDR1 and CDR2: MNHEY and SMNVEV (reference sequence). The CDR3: CASTPRQGQETQYF. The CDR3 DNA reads TGTGCCAGCACCCCTCGTCAGGGCCAAGAGACCCAGTACTTC.

For the CDR3, the DNA is TGTGCTAGTGGTTTGGAACAGGGCTGGGTTACAGATACGCAGTATTTT. This encodes CASGLEQGWVTDTQYF. The V gene is TRBV12-5, the J gene TRBJ2-3; weak D call: TRBD1 (6 bases). Germline CDR1 reads LGHNT; CDR2 reads FRNRAP. The length of the CDR3 is 16 residues. V gave up 1 base and J gave up 3 bases, with 14 bases separating them.

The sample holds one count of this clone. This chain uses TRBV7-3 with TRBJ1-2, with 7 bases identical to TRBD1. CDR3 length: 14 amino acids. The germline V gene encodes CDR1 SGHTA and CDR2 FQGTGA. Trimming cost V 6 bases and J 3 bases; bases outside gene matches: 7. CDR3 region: CASRVTGTDYGYTF. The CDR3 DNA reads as TGTGCCAGCAGGGTTACCGGGACAGACTATGGCTACACCTTC.

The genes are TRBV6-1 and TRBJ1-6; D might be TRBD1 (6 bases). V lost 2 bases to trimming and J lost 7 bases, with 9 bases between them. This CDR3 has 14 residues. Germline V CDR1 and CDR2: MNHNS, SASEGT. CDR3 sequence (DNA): TGTGCCAGCAGTGAACAGGGGAACAATTCACCCCTCCACTTT. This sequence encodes CASSEQGNNSPLHF.

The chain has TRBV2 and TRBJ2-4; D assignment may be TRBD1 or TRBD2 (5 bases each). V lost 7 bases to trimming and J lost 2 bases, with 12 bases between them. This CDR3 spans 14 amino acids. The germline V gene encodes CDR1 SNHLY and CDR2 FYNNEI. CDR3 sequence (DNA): TGTGCCAGCACCGAGGGGATAACCAAAAACATTCAGTACTTC. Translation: CASTEGITKNIQYF.

CDR3 in DNA: TGTGCCATCAGTGAGCGACAGGGGAGGGATGAGCAGTTCTTC. Encoded protein: CAISERQGRDEQFF. The V gene is TRBV10-3, the J gene TRBJ2-1; D might be TRBD1 (8 bases). V gave up 2 bases and J gave up 8 bases, with 13 bases separating them. Germline V gives CDR1 ENHRY, CDR2 SYGVKD. The length of the CDR3 is 14 residues.

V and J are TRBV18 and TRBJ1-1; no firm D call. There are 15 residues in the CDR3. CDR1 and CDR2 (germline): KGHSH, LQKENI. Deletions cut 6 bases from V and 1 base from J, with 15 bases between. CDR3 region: CASSRAPLPNTEAFF. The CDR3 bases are TGTGCCAGCTCCCGTGCTCCACTTCCGAACACTGAAGCTTTCTTT.

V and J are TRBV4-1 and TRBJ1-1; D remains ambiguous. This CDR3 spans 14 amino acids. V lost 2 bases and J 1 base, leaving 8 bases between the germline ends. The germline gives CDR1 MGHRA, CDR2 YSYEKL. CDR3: CASSQSGGNTEAFF. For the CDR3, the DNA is TGCGCCAGCAGCCAATCGGGAGGGAACACTGAAGCTTTCTTT.

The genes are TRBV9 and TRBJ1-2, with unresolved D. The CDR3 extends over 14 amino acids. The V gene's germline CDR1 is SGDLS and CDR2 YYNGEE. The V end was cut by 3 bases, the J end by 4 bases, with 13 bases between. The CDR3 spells CASSGDTAFYGYTF. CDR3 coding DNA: TGTGCCAGCAGCGGAGACACGGCCTTCTATGGCTACACCTTC.

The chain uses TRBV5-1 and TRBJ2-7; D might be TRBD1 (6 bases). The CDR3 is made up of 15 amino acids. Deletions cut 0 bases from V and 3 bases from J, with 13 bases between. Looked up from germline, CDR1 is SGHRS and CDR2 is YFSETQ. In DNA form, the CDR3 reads TGCGCCAGCAGCTTGGGCGTGGGGGCCAACTACGAGCAGTACTTC. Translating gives CASSLGVGANYEQYF.

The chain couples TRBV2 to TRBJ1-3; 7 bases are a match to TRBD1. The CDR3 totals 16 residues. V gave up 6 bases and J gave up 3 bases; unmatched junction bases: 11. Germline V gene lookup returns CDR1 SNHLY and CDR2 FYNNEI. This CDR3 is CASRQMTGLDGNTIYF. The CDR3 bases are TGTGCCAGCAGGCAAATGACAGGGCTTGATGGAAACACCATATATTTT.

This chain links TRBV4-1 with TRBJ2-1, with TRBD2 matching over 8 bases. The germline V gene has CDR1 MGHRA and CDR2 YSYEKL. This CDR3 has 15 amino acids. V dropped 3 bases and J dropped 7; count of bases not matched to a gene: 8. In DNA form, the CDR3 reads TGCGCCAGCAGCCAGACTGGACTAGCCATGAATGAGCAGTTCTTC. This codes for CASSQTGLAMNEQFF.